Following are 20 T cell receptor beta chains from one sample sequenced in a study of Ad26.COV2.S vaccination and SARS-CoV-2 variants. Indicated treatment: about 20 received Ad26.COV2.S at low or high dose, single or two shots; 5 received placebo; per-sample allocation not given. Material that was analyzed had been drawn on day 63 after the first vaccine or placebo injection. Here immunoSEQ multiplex PCR was the method, and the copy in TCRdb shows in-frame clones only, minus some. The sample lists about 390,000 clones, 80% to 90% occurring once. This material consisted of peripheral blood, taken in a trial of Ad26.COV2.S vaccine versus placebo. The source is a person aged 18-60 years who received the Ad26.COV2.S COVID-19 vaccine or a placebo.

This chain uses TRBV6-5 with TRBJ2-7, with 8 bases that match TRBD1. CDR3 length: 15 amino acids. Trimming removed 2 bases from V and 1 base from J; junction bases left unmatched: 4. Germline V CDR1 and CDR2: MNHEY, SVGAGI. The CDR3 loop reads CASSYQGAGSYEQYF. DNA for the CDR3: TGTGCCAGCAGTTACCAGGGGGCTGGATCCTACGAGCAGTACTTC.

The rearrangement links TRBV11-2 to TRBJ2-7, with unresolved D. Trimming pared 1 base from V and 2 bases from J, leaving 9 bases between. Germline values: CDR1 SGHAT, CDR2 FQNNGV. The CDR3 covers 14 residues. The CDR3 region has the DNA TGTGCCAGCAGCTTAGTCAGGACGGCCTACGAGCAGTACTTC. Protein sequence: CASSLVRTAYEQYF.

This clone is a singleton in its sample. DNA of the CDR3: TGTGCCAGCAGCATTCGCAATCAGCCCCAGCATTTT. This codes for CASSIRNQPQHF. The genes are TRBV13 and TRBJ1-5, with D hard to call. V was shortened by 5 bases and J by 2 bases, with 4 bases between the two germline ends. Germline CDR1 is PRHDT and CDR2 is FYEKMQ (reference sequence). The CDR3 length is 12 residues.

The CDR3 DNA sequence: TGTGCCAGCAGCCCCGACAGAACTTCTAGCACAGATACGCAGTATTTT. Protein sequence: CASSPDRTSSTDTQYF. The chain uses TRBV5-4 and TRBJ2-3; a possible D gene is TRBD1 (5 bases). V lost 4 bases and J 0 bases, leaving 15 bases between the germline ends. The CDR3 contains 16 residues. Germline CDR1 SGHNT, CDR2 YYREEE (reference sequence).

J is TRBJ1-2 and V is TRBV25-1; D call uncertain. Deletions cut 4 bases from V and 2 bases from J, with 5 bases between. There are 12 residues in the CDR3. CDR1 is MGHDK and CDR2 is SYGVNS in the germline V gene. The CDR3: CASSGANYGYTF. CDR3 bases: TGTGCCAGCAGTGGCGCGAACTATGGCTACACCTTC.

The rearrangement joins TRBV12-3 or TRBV12-4 to TRBJ2-2; TRBD1 might be the D (6 bases). Trimming took 5 bases from V and 8 from J, leaving 12 bases between them. CDR3 length: 13 residues. The CDR3 DNA is TGTGCCAGCAGTCCACTCAGGGGAGGGGAGCTGTTTTTT. This gives the protein CASSPLRGGELFF.

The chain employs TRBV6-5 and TRBJ1-1; D might be TRBD1 (6 bases). V lost 7 bases and J 4 bases, leaving 10 bases between the germline ends. This CDR3 comprises 12 residues. The germline gives CDR1 MNHEY, CDR2 SVGAGI. In nucleotides, the CDR3 is TGTGCCAGCAACTACAGGGCCACTGAAGCTTTCTTT. Protein: CASNYRATEAFF.

This rearrangement joins TRBV4-1 to TRBJ2-7; 7 nucleotides align to TRBD1. CDR1 MGHRA and CDR2 YSYEKL come from the germline V gene. The CDR3 length is 15 residues. The V and J ends lost 4 bases and 7 bases, in that order; junction bases with no gene match: 13. CDR3 nucleotide sequence: TGCGCCAGCAGCCGATCTTCGACAGGGTCGGAAGAGCAGTACTTC. It is translated as CASSRSSTGSEEQYF.

Comments on this clone: This sample also contains other DNA sequences that code for the same CDR3. This chain connects TRBV18 to TRBJ2-7; D gene uncertain. The V gene lost 0 bases and the J gene lost 2 bases, with 8 bases spanning the gap. The CDR3 covers 14 residues. Per the germline V gene, CDR1 is KGHSH and CDR2 is LQKENI. CDR3 region: CASSPPGLTYEQYF. In DNA, the CDR3 is TGTGCCAGCTCACCACCGGGCCTTACCTACGAGCAGTACTTC.

The chain links TRBV11-2 to TRBJ2-7; D gene unclear. The CDR3 loop spans 13 amino acids. Trimming shortened V by 5 bases and J by 4 bases, and 12 bases separated the two germline ends. Germline V lookup: CDR1 SGHAT, CDR2 FQNNGV. CDR3 DNA: TGTGCCAGCAGCCTAGGGCCCGGATACGAGCAGTACTTC. The encoded protein is CASSLGPGYEQYF.

The chain links TRBV3-1 (or the pseudogene TRBV3-2) to TRBJ2-1, with 7 positions matching TRBD2. Germline V gene sequence: CDR1 LGHDT, CDR2 YNNKEL (reference sequence). The CDR3 spans 15 residues. Germline trimming cut 4 bases from V and 6 bases from J; bases unmatched to any gene: 9. The CDR3 loop is CASSPILGEGNEQFF. In nucleotides, the CDR3 is TGTGCCAGCAGCCCAATCCTAGGGGAGGGCAATGAGCAGTTCTTC.

This sequence joins TRBV11-2 and TRBJ1-4, with a tentative D call TRBD1 (6 bases). Trimming pared 4 bases from V and 3 bases from J, leaving 18 bases between. Germline V lookup: CDR1 SGHAT, CDR2 FQNNGV. This CDR3 is 17 amino acids long. CDR3 sequence reads: CASSWTVSSTANEKLFF. Written as DNA, the CDR3 is TGTGCCAGCAGCTGGACAGTTTCGAGTACAGCTAATGAAAAACTGTTTTTT.

The chain is built from TRBV4-3 and TRBJ2-7; D tentatively fits TRBD1 or TRBD2 (5 bases each). Germline lookup yields CDR1 LGHNA and CDR2 YSLEER. Trimming took off 0 bases at V and 2 bases at J, with 11 bases between the two ends. The CDR3 has 15 amino acids. The CDR3 is CASSQESGPTYEQYF. The DNA for the CDR3 is TGCGCCAGCAGCCAAGAATCGGGGCCTACCTACGAGCAGTACTTC.

V and J are TRBV3-1 (or the pseudogene TRBV3-2) and TRBJ2-2, with a weak D call TRBD1 (6 bases). The CDR3 covers 15 residues. With 2 bases removed from V and 4 bases from J, the gap between germline ends came to 11 bases. Germline V gene lookup returns CDR1 LGHDT and CDR2 YNNKEL (reference sequence). In DNA, the CDR3 is TGTGCCAGCAGCCAACATAGGGGGAGCACCGGGGAGCTGTTTTTT. Translation gives CASSQHRGSTGELFF.

This clone was seen a handful of times. This chain uses TRBV19 with TRBJ1-1; possible D gene TRBD1, 5 bases. The CDR3 sequence is 15 residues long. Germline lookup yields CDR1 LNHDA and CDR2 SQIVND (reference sequence). The V gene lost 5 bases and the J gene lost 0 bases, with 13 bases spanning the gap. CDR3 in amino acids: CASSSTGTVNTEAFF. In DNA form, the CDR3 reads TGTGCCAGTAGTTCCACCGGGACGGTGAACACTGAAGCTTTCTTT. The variable domain in full, with the rest retrieved from reference TRBV19 and TRBJ1-1, is DGGITQSPKYLFRKEGQNVTLSCEQNLNHDAMYWYRQDPGQGLRLIYYSQIVNDFQKGDIAEGYSVSREKKESFPLTVTSAQKNPTAFYLCASSSTGTVNTEAFFGQGTRLTVV.

V is TRBV5-1 and J is TRBJ2-7; TRBD1 might be the D (6 bases). Germline CDR1 and CDR2: SGHRS and YFSETQ. There are 15 residues in the CDR3. Deletions cut 3 bases from V and 1 base from J, with 14 bases between. CDR3 nucleotides: TGCGCCAGCAGCTGGGCCCCCGGGACATCCTACGAGCAGTACTTC. Its translation: CASSWAPGTSYEQYF.

The rearrangement joins TRBV4-1 to TRBJ1-2, with D perhaps TRBD1 (6 bases). CDR1 MGHRA and CDR2 YSYEKL come from the germline V gene. V lost 0 bases and J 4 bases, leaving 15 bases between the germline ends. The CDR3 is 16 amino acids. CDR3 residues: CASSQDRGTRPYGYTF. The CDR3 nucleotides read TGCGCCAGCAGCCAAGATCGGGGGACACGTCCCTATGGCTACACCTTC.

The chain combines TRBV13 with TRBJ1-1; 7 bases map to TRBD1. V shed 5 bases, J shed 8 bases, and the junction held 8 bases outside the gene matches. The germline V gene encodes CDR1 PRHDT and CDR2 FYEKMQ (reference sequence). The CDR3 is made up of 13 amino acids. The CDR3 sequence: CASSPQGLGEAFF. CDR3 in DNA: TGTGCCAGCAGCCCACAGGGGCTAGGCGAAGCTTTCTTT.

The genes are TRBV5-1 and TRBJ1-4, with 11 bases aligning to TRBD1. The CDR3 covers 14 residues. Trimming removed 2 bases from V and 7 bases from J; junction bases left unmatched: 1. Germline CDR1 reads SGHRS; CDR2 reads YFSETQ. The CDR3 region is CASSFGTGGEKLFF. CDR3 DNA: TGCGCCAGCAGCTTCGGGACAGGGGGTGAAAAACTGTTTTTT.

V usage is TRBV2 and J usage is TRBJ1-1; the D gene is possibly TRBD1 (5 bases). Germline values: CDR1 SNHLY, CDR2 FYNNEI. The CDR3 spans 13 residues. The germline V and J ends were trimmed by 10 bases and 5 bases, with 17 bases remaining between them. The CDR3 spells CATITGGGTEAFF. The CDR3 DNA sequence: TGTGCCACCATAACGGGGGGAGGGACTGAAGCTTTCTTT. The full variable domain, its missing parts supplied by reference TRBV2 and TRBJ1-1, is EPEVTQTPSHQVTQMGQEVILRCVPISNHLYFYWYRQILGQKVEFLVSFYNNEISEKSEIFDDQFSVERPDGSNFTLKIRSTKLEDSAMYFCATITGGGTEAFFGQGTRLTVV.